The source of this T cell receptor beta chain is a study of tumor-infiltrating lymphocytes in primary liver carcinoma (TCRdb year 2017). With regard to the full study: Roughly five patients with histopathologically diagnosed primary liver carcinoma underwent surgical resection in China between 2015 and 2016. Tumors of the five patients were stage T1-T3 N0M0 with maximum diameters of about 4.2 to 10 cm. Repertoires from technical replicates were highly reproducible, with mean shared-clone rates roughly 0.89 and correlation coefficients above 0.98. Each sample produced roughly 3.65 to 7.5 million productive TCRbeta reads, and read depth showed no significant difference between tissue types. Of the five patients (three men and two women, aged 30 to 69 years), four had hepatocellular carcinoma and one had combined HCC and intrahepatic cholangiocarcinoma. The study combined TCRbeta repertoire sequencing, expression microarrays and whole-exome sequencing across five regions of each liver tumor, with adjacent normal tissue and blood. A total of roughly 35 specimens from 5 patients, comprising about 25 tumor regions, 5 adjacent noncancerous liver tissues and 5 peripheral blood samples, were covered by TCRbeta repertoire sequencing. The study at large found these results: Because the samples were bulk and unsorted, CD4+ and CD8+ T cell repertoires could not be compared. Only the TCR beta chain was sequenced, so true repertoire diversity is likely underestimated because unpaired alpha chains were not captured. A significantly larger repertoire fraction was made up by the top 250 clones in tumors than in blood (p = 0.039). Repertoire overlap was higher between tumor regions (mean about 36%) than tumor-adjacent (around 17%) or tumor-blood (about 15%) pairs, consistent with antigen-driven expansion. Only a few patients were included in the study, and the authors note that the findings should be validated in a larger study.

Reading the germline V gene gives CDR1 SGHDT and CDR2 YYEEEE. Counted from cysteine to phenylalanine, this CDR3 has 15 amino acids. The DNA shown is the 45-base CDR3, in frame from base 1. Using a constant-region primer and ProtoScript II reverse transcriptase, TCRbeta-specific cDNA was reverse-transcribed from 500 ng total RNA. The TCRbeta libraries were prepared through three rounds of nested multiplex PCR following a slightly modified ARM-PCR procedure. Each of the first two PCR rounds ran for approximately 11 cycles using multiplex TRBV1-TRBV30 forward primers together with a Cbeta reverse primer. Sample barcodes and Illumina adapters were added in a final 25-cycle PCR using Deep VentR polymerase. Before sequencing, amplicons of 200-500 bp were gel-purified using a QIAquick gel extraction kit. An Illumina HiSeq 2500 was used to sequence the TCRbeta amplicons with 250-bp paired-end reads. The paper's data handling went like this. Quality trimming of reads was performed with Trimmomatic v0.33, and paired reads were merged with FLASH v1.2.11 so that full CDR3 sequences could be recovered. V, D and J germline segments were assigned to the rearranged TCRbeta sequences using MiGEC v1.2.1b. Clonotype statistics and Shannon-Wiener diversity indices were calculated with VDJtools v1.0.0. Except for diversity analysis, only each sample's 250 most abundant clonotypes were used in subsequent analyses to reduce sampling bias. TCRdb's own reprocessing of the public reads used fastp at Q25 and MiXCR and kept productive beta chains. A single entry per CDR3 protein holds the most common genes and DNA from its merged rows. TCRdb, not the authors, supplied the V and J calls. Across this sample there are 300,000 to 350,000 distinct CDR3 sequences, with 65% seen only once. The ten biggest clones cover approximately 5.9% of the sample.

About this clonotype itself: The clone's antigen remains unknown. Germline is not matched at one junction end, which may reflect a read error.

RNA from unsorted whole blood was extracted with TRIzol reagent, and germline DNA was obtained with the DNeasy Blood & Tissue kit. At the time of sampling, the patients were treatment-naive and had chronic HBV infection. Before surgery, 3 to 4.5 milliliters of peripheral blood were collected into K2EDTA tubes. The sequence joins TRBV5-6 to TRBJ2-4, with TRBD2 matching 8 junction bases. Sequencing was carried out using peripheral blood. This clonotype was sampled from a man aged 35 to 55 with primary liver carcinoma and hepatitis B virus infection. The DNA sequence is as follows: TGTCCCAGCAGCCCAAGCGGGGGAGCCAAAAACATTCAGTACTTC. Its translation is CPSSPSGGAKNIQYF.